The 32 T cell receptor beta chains presented below share a single source sample, sequenced in a study of CD8 T cells in Susac syndrome. Random hexamers were used to reverse transcribe an amount of roughly 0.5 to 1 ug RNA. TCRdb processed the immunoSEQ multiplex PCR reads anew with MiXCR; each CDR3 protein has one entry. The sample has 67,000 or so distinct CDR3 sequences, approximately 93% seen once. Sequences were obtained from CD4+ T cells from PBMCs. The receptors were gathered from a human donor with Susac syndrome.

The chain combines TRBV6-5 with TRBJ2-5, with 8 nucleotides matching TRBD1. The CDR3 runs to 14 residues. Germline loops: CDR1 MNHEY, CDR2 SVGAGI. With 6 bases clipped from V and 3 bases from J, the junction kept 6 bases outside the gene matches. The CDR3 loop reads CASSTNRGKETQYF. The CDR3 DNA is TGTGCCAGCAGCACCAACAGGGGGAAAGAGACCCAGTACTTC.

This clonotype was detected only once. The chain has TRBV12-3 or TRBV12-4 and TRBJ1-4, with 7 positions matching TRBD1. The CDR3 consists of 14 residues. J was trimmed by 1 base and V by 6 bases; bases with no gene match: 2. CDR3 in DNA: TGTGCCAGCAGCCAGGGGGTAACTAATGAAAAACTGTTTTTT. Translation: CASSQGVTNEKLFF.

The chain combines TRBV6-1 with TRBJ2-7, with TRBD1 matching 8 bases. The CDR3 length is 14 residues. The germline gives CDR1 MNHNS, CDR2 SASEGT. V gave up 6 bases and J gave up 2 bases; unmatched junction bases: 6. CDR3: CASRTGQATYEQYF. CDR3 DNA sequence: TGTGCCAGCAGGACGGGACAGGCCACCTACGAGCAGTACTTC.

This chain links TRBV2 with TRBJ2-1; D is uncertain. This CDR3 is built from 16 residues. Germline lookup yields CDR1 SNHLY and CDR2 FYNNEI. The V and J ends lost 1 base and 4 bases respectively, with 14 bases between them. The CDR3 reads CASSEVSYTRYNEQFF. CDR3 coding DNA: TGTGCCAGCAGTGAAGTAAGCTACACGAGGTACAATGAGCAGTTCTTC.

The J gene is TRBJ1-1, the V gene TRBV6-1; possible D gene TRBD1, 5 bases. Germline CDR1 and CDR2: MNHNS and SASEGT. The CDR3 extends over 14 amino acids. V lost 4 bases and J 8 bases, leaving 17 bases between the germline ends. CDR3 in amino acids: CASSAGPQWGEAFF. DNA for the CDR3: TGTGCCAGCAGTGCCGGGCCTCAATGGGGGGAAGCTTTCTTT.

This chain connects TRBV28 to TRBJ1-3; 10 nucleotides line up with TRBD1. After removal of 4 bases from V and 1 base from J, the junction contained 13 bases not matched to a gene. The germline V gene encodes CDR1 MDHEN and CDR2 SYDVKM. The length of the CDR3 is 19 residues. The CDR3 loop reads CASSSLSLGTGASGNTIYF. CDR3 in DNA: TGTGCCAGCAGTTCCCTCTCGCTCGGGACAGGGGCTTCTGGAAACACCATATATTTT.

The chain joins TRBV19 to TRBJ1-1; unclear D gene. The V gene's germline CDR1 is LNHDA and CDR2 SQIVND (reference sequence). CDR3 length: 13 residues. Trimming shortened V by 5 bases and J by 10 bases, and 17 bases separated the two germline ends. The CDR3 region has the DNA TGTGCCAGTAGTCGGGAAGCTAACACGGGAGCTTTCTTT. Translating it yields CASSREANTGAFF.

The gene calls are TRBV28 and TRBJ1-6; weak D call: TRBD1 (6 bases). CDR1 and CDR2 (germline): MDHEN, SYDVKM. Trimming removed 5 bases from V and 7 bases from J, with 6 bases in between. The CDR3 length is 12 residues. The CDR3 loop reads CASSTGNSPLHF. The CDR3, as DNA: TGTGCCAGCAGTACAGGGAATTCACCCCTCCACTTT.

The V and J genes are TRBV30 and TRBJ2-6, with 7 bases identical to TRBD2. Trimming removed 8 bases from V and 2 bases from J; junction bases left unmatched: 12. The germline V gene encodes CDR1 GTSNPN and CDR2 SVGIG (reference sequence). CDR3 length: 16 residues. The CDR3 nucleotides are TGTGCCCGCCTCCCCAGGGCGGGGGCTGGGGCCAACGTCCTGACTTTC. The encoded protein is CARLPRAGAGANVLTF.

The V call is TRBV7-9, the J call TRBJ1-4; D not resolved. V lost 7 bases and J lost 4, with 19 bases in between. Germline-derived CDR1 and CDR2 are SEHNR and FQNEAQ (reference sequence). The CDR3 consists of 16 residues. The DNA of the CDR3 is TGTGCCAGCACCCTCGCTGCTGGACTCCGTAATGAAAAACTGTTTTTT. Its translation: CASTLAAGLRNEKLFF.

The chain links TRBV11-3 to TRBJ2-5; TRBD1 agrees at 7 bases. The V and J ends lost 5 bases and 5 bases, in that order; junction bases with no gene match: 8. The CDR3 extends over 14 amino acids. Germline V gene data show CDR1 as SGHNT and CDR2 as YENEEA. CDR3 DNA: TGTGCCAGCAGCCCGACAGGGTGGATTGAGACCCAGTACTTC. It specifies CASSPTGWIETQYF.

The chain recombines TRBV28 with TRBJ2-2; TRBD1 matches 9 bases. The CDR3 sequence is 17 residues long. V lost 1 base to trimming and J lost 2 bases; unmatched junction nucleotides: 5. Germline loops: CDR1 MDHEN, CDR2 SYDVKM. The CDR3 spells CASSLFLDRGNTGELFF. DNA of the CDR3: TGTGCCAGCAGTTTATTCTTGGACAGGGGAAACACCGGGGAGCTGTTTTTT.

The rearrangement joins TRBV15 to TRBJ1-1; no clear D gene. Germline V gene sequence: CDR1 LNHNV, CDR2 YYDKDF (reference sequence). The CDR3 is made up of 12 amino acids. Trimming removed 3 bases from V and 3 bases from J, with 5 bases in between. In DNA, the CDR3 is TGTGCCACCAGCAGGGGATACACTGAAGCTTTCTTT. Translated: CATSRGYTEAFF.

The chain's CDR3 is CASKAIAATENQPQHF. The CDR3 DNA follows: TGTGCCAGTAAGGCTATAGCAGCGACAGAGAATCAGCCCCAGCATTTT. This chain uses TRBV19 with TRBJ1-5; D is possibly TRBD1 (5 bases). The CDR3 totals 16 residues. The germline V gene has CDR1 LNHDA and CDR2 SQIVND (reference sequence). The V and J ends lost 7 bases and 4 bases respectively, with 20 bases between them.

The chain employs TRBV16 and TRBJ2-7; 7 bases match TRBD1. This CDR3 is built from 14 residues. Trimming took 8 bases from V and 4 from J; bases not matched to a gene: 11. The germline V gene encodes CDR1 KGHSY and CDR2 FQNENV. This chain's CDR3 is CASCRNRGGYEQYF. DNA for the CDR3: TGTGCCAGCTGCAGAAACAGGGGCGGGTACGAGCAGTACTTC. Full variable domain (outside the CDR3, taken from reference TRBV16 and TRBJ2-7): GEEVAQTPKHLVRGEGQKAKLYCAPIKGHSYVFWYQQVLKNEFKFLISFQNENVFDETGMPKERFSAKCLPNSPCSLEIQATKLEDSAVYFCASCRNRGGYEQYFGPGTRLTVT.

This CDR3 reads CASSPTSGGAVDTQYF. CDR3 bases: TGTGCCAGCAGCCCAACTAGCGGGGGGGCTGTAGATACGCAGTATTTT. J is TRBJ2-3 and V is TRBV7-3; 13 nucleotides line up with TRBD2. In germline, CDR1 is SGHTA, CDR2 FQGTGA. Losses at the gene ends were 5 bases for V and 5 bases for J; bases not matched to a gene: 7. This CDR3 comprises 16 residues.

The rearrangement joins TRBV29-1 to TRBJ2-2, with a possible D match to TRBD1 (6 bases). Germline V lookup: CDR1 SQVTM, CDR2 ANQGSEA. The CDR3 consists of 17 residues. The germline V and J ends were trimmed by 5 bases and 3 bases, with 22 bases remaining between them. CDR3 residues: CSVLLLGAPPYTGELFF. CDR3 nucleotide sequence: TGCAGCGTTCTCCTTTTGGGGGCGCCCCCCTACACCGGGGAGCTGTTTTTT.

V is TRBV25-1 and J is TRBJ1-1; no firm D call. This CDR3 comprises 13 residues. Germline CDR1 reads MGHDK; CDR2 reads SYGVNS. Trimming left V 6 bases short and J 4 bases short, with 12 bases between. The CDR3 reads CASREASGTEAFF. As DNA, the CDR3 is TGTGCCAGCAGGGAGGCCTCTGGCACTGAAGCTTTCTTT. Variable domain in full (rest from reference TRBV25-1 and TRBJ1-1): EADIYQTPRYLVIGTGKKITLECSQTMGHDKMYWYQQDPGMELHLIHYSYGVNSTEKGDLSSESTVSRIRTEHFPLTLESARPSHTSQYLCASREASGTEAFFGQGTRLTVV.

The chain combines TRBV11-2 with TRBJ2-2; D is uncertain. Per the germline V gene, CDR1 is SGHAT and CDR2 is FQNNGV. This CDR3 contains 15 residues. V lost 3 bases and J 3 bases, leaving 11 bases between the germline ends. The CDR3 DNA sequence: TGTGCCAGCAGCTTGACACAAACCGACACCGGGGAGCTGTTTTTT. Amino acid sequence: CASSLTQTDTGELFF.

This clonotype appeared once. This sequence joins TRBV6-1 and TRBJ1-5; D not certain. Germline V CDR1 and CDR2: MNHNS, SASEGT. The CDR3 is made up of 17 amino acids. V lost 4 bases, J lost 1 base, and 17 bases lay in between. The CDR3 loop is CASSVGRWESSNQPQHF. CDR3 DNA sequence: TGTGCCAGCAGTGTCGGCAGGTGGGAATCGAGCAATCAGCCCCAGCATTTT.

This clonotype was recorded once. The rearrangement uses TRBV7-2 and TRBJ2-1, with no clear D. This CDR3 comprises 14 residues. CDR1 is SGHTA and CDR2 is FQGNSA in the germline V gene. Between the trimmed V and J ends, which lost 11 bases and 6 bases, there was a span of 20 bases. Here the CDR3 DNA reads TGTGCCGACCGCGAGGCGGTCTACTCCAATGAGCAGTTCTTC. Residues: CADREAVYSNEQFF.

The chain couples TRBV7-3 to TRBJ2-3; D is uncertain. This CDR3 contains 14 residues. The germline CDR1 and CDR2 sequences are SGHTA and FQGTGA. Trimming pared 5 bases from V and 3 bases from J, leaving 12 bases between. CDR3 sequence reads: CASSRGLGTDTQYF. CDR3 in DNA: TGTGCCAGCAGCCGCGGCCTAGGAACAGATACGCAGTATTTT. Supplemented by reference TRBV7-3 and TRBJ2-3, the full variable domain reads GAGVSQTPSNKVTEKGKYVELRCDPISGHTALYWYRQSLGQGPEFLIYFQGTGAADDSGLPNDRFFAVRPEGSVSTLKIQRTERGDSAVYLCASSRGLGTDTQYFGPGTRLTVL.

The chain carries TRBV3-1 and TRBJ1-4; D gene ambiguous. Germline values: CDR1 LGHDT, CDR2 YNNKEL (reference sequence). The CDR3 is 14 amino acids. The V end lost 4 bases, the J end lost 7 bases, and 13 bases lay between the germline ends. This chain's CDR3 is CASSLDMIVEKLFF. CDR3 in DNA: TGTGCCAGCAGCCTAGACATGATCGTTGAAAAACTGTTTTTT.

The chain joins TRBV6-5 to TRBJ1-2; 8 positions agree with TRBD1. V shed 3 bases, J shed 6 bases, and the junction held 9 bases outside the gene matches. This CDR3 comprises 15 residues. The germline V gene encodes CDR1 MNHEY and CDR2 SVGAGI. This CDR3 is CASSYDRQGWDGYTF. CDR3 in DNA: TGTGCCAGCAGTTATGACCGACAGGGGTGGGATGGCTACACCTTC.

The rearrangement uses TRBV7-3 and TRBJ1-1, with 12 bases fitting TRBD1. Per the germline V gene, CDR1 is SGHTA and CDR2 is FQGTGA. With 5 bases clipped from V and 1 base from J, the junction kept 14 bases outside the gene matches. This CDR3 has 19 amino acids. The CDR3 region is CASSPQLPGQGAWNTEAFF. CDR3 DNA sequence: TGTGCCAGCAGCCCTCAACTTCCGGGACAGGGGGCTTGGAACACTGAAGCTTTCTTT.

This rearrangement joins TRBV11-2 to TRBJ2-7, with TRBD2 matching over 7 bases. This CDR3 has 14 residues. Germline CDR1 and CDR2: SGHAT and FQNNGV. The V and J ends lost 5 bases and 6 bases, in that order; junction bases with no gene match: 10. CDR3 bases: TGTGCCAGCAGCGGTATGACTAGCTTAGGCGAGCAGTACTTC. It is translated as CASSGMTSLGEQYF.

The J gene is TRBJ2-5, the V gene TRBV20-1, with D unresolved. There are 11 residues in the CDR3. Trimming removed 6 bases at V and 7 bases at J, with 12 bases between. Germline V CDR1 and CDR2: DFQATT, SNEGSKA (reference sequence). The CDR3 loop is CSAANLGTQYF. CDR3 nucleotides: TGCAGTGCCGCCAACTTAGGGACCCAGTACTTC.

This sequence joins TRBV30 and TRBJ2-7, with D unclear. Germline CDR1 is GTSNPN and CDR2 is SVGIG (reference sequence). The CDR3 is 14 amino acids. Deletions cut 5 bases from V and 8 bases from J, with 22 bases between. The CDR3 DNA follows: TGTGCCTGGGCCGATTACACCCCAGGCAGTAAGCAGTACTTC. Translation: CAWADYTPGSKQYF.

The chain carries TRBV9 and TRBJ2-3, with 9 positions matching TRBD1. CDR1 and CDR2 (germline): SGDLS, YYNGEE. V lost 4 bases to trimming and J lost 0 bases; unmatched junction nucleotides: 6. This CDR3 region has 16 residues. The CDR3 is CASSSGTGTSTDTQYF. CDR3 nucleotide sequence: TGTGCCAGCAGCAGCGGGACAGGGACTAGCACAGATACGCAGTATTTT. Together with reference TRBV9 and TRBJ2-3, the CDR3 gives the full variable domain: DSGVTQTPKHLITATGQRVTLRCSPRSGDLSVYWYQQSLDQGLQFLIQYYNGEERAKGNILERFSAQQFPDLHSELNLSSLELGDSALYFCASSSGTGTSTDTQYFGPGTRLTVL.

This clonotype was observed a single time. The chain carries TRBV28 and TRBJ1-1; D possibly corresponds to TRBD1 (6 bases). CDR1 is MDHEN and CDR2 is SYDVKM in the germline V gene. The V end was cut by 6 bases, the J end by 4 bases, with 12 bases between. This CDR3 is built from 13 residues. The CDR3 region has the DNA TGTGCCAGCAGCCGAGGGGGAGTCACTGAAGCTTTCTTT. Translated, it gives CASSRGGVTEAFF. Looking up the rest from reference TRBV28 and TRBJ1-1 gives the full variable domain: DVKVTQSSRYLVKRTGEKVFLECVQDMDHENMFWYRQDPGLGLRLIYFSYDVKMKEKGDIPEGYSVSREKKERFSLILESASTNQTSMYLCASSRGGVTEAFFGQGTRLTVV.

The chain recombines TRBV6-2 or TRBV6-3 with TRBJ2-7, with a possible D match to TRBD1 (6 bases). V lost 0 bases and J lost 2, with 20 bases in between. Germline V gives CDR1 MNHEY, CDR2 SVGEGT. There are 18 residues in the CDR3. The CDR3 nucleotides read TGTGCCAGCAGTTACTCGGGGAACAGGGACCCATTACCCTACGAGCAGTACTTC. It codes for CASSYSGNRDPLPYEQYF.

V is TRBV19 and J is TRBJ1-2; 8 bases line up with TRBD1. The germline V gene encodes CDR1 LNHDA and CDR2 SQIVND (reference sequence). V gave up 5 bases and J gave up 5 bases; unmatched junction bases: 4. This CDR3 is built from 13 residues. As DNA, the CDR3 is TGTGCCAGTAGTGCGACAGGGGTGTATGGCTACACCTTC. Translation: CASSATGVYGYTF.